This T cell receptor (beta chain) derives from a study of cytotoxic CD8 clonotypes in ibrutinib-treated CLL. Across the study: Of a cohort that held 11 to 12 relapsed/refractory and roughly 14 treatment-naive patients, 17 to 18 were IGHV unmutated.

This clone showed up just a few times. Germline-derived CDR1 and CDR2 are SGHTA and FQGNSA. This CDR3 has 13 amino acids. Trimming cost V 7 bases and J 2 bases, with 8 bases left between them. Here immunoSEQ multiplex PCR was the method, and the copy in TCRdb shows in-frame clones only, minus some. The sample has 110,000 to 150,000 clones; around 77% are singletons. This chain uses TRBV7-2 with TRBJ1-4, with no clear D. Sequenced here: PBMCs, sampled after 12 months of ibrutinib treatment. This clonotype originated in a human donor with chronic lymphocytic leukemia. For the CDR3, the DNA is TGTGCCAGCACGACGAGGACTAATGAAAAACTGTTTTTT. Protein product: CASTTRTNEKLFF.